This TCR beta chain was sequenced for a study of shared clonotypes between healthy human individuals. Overall study results and limits: Shared clonotypes: approximately 4.5% naive CD4, around 4% naive CD8, less than 2.5% memory CD4, under 0.45% memory CD8.

On this clone itself: What it binds is not known.

The authors divided CD4+ cells into CD45RA+ naive and CD45RA-negative memory subsets. This CDR3 is built from 13 residues. Trimming pared 5 bases from V and 9 bases from J, leaving 14 bases between. Germline assignment: CDR1 SGHTA and CDR2 FQGNSA. Repertoires were generated with immunoSEQ multiplex PCR, while TCRdb's copy carries only in-frame clones and drops some. The table shows about 1.1 million clones, with approximately 80% occurring only once. The source of this sequence is a man younger than 35 in good health. Some clones in this sample may be carry-over from other donors' samples. The gene calls are TRBV7-2 and TRBJ1-5; D is undetermined. Sequencing used memory CD4+ T cells from PBMCs. The subset denotes: CD45RA-negative fraction. CDR3 nucleotide sequence: TGTGCCAGCAGCACTTCGGCCCTCCGGCCCCAGCATTTT. Translation: CASSTSALRPQHF.